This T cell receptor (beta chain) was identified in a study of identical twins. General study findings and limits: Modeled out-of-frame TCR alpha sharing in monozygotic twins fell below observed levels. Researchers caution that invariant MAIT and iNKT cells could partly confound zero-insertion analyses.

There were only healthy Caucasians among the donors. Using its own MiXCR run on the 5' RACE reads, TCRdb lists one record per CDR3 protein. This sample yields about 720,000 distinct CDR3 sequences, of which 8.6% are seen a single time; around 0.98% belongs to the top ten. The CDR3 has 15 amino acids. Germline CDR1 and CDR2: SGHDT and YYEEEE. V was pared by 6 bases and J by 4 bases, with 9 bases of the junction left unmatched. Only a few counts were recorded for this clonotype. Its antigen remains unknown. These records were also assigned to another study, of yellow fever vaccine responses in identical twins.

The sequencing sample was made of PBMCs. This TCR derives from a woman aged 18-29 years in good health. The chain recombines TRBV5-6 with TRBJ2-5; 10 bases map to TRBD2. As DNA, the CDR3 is TGTGCCAGCAACTTCCAACTAGCGGGGAGAGAGACCCAGTACTTC. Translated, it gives CASNFQLAGRETQYF.